A single sample gave rise to the 12 T cell receptor beta chains below, sequenced in a study of monozygotic twins with cystic fibrosis. Profiled with immunoSEQ multiplex PCR; TCRdb holds only in-frame clones, not every one. Of about 10,000 clones detected, just over 99% appear once; the ten largest clones hold roughly 0.45%. Sequencing was performed on blood. The receptors were sampled from a man aged 18 to 30 with cystic fibrosis.

V gene TRBV7-9 combines with J gene TRBJ2-7; perhaps D is TRBD1 or TRBD2 (6 bases each). Germline V lookup: CDR1 SEHNR, CDR2 FQNEAQ (reference sequence). Trimming pared 2 bases from V and 0 bases from J, leaving 14 bases between. The CDR3 consists of 16 residues. In DNA form, the CDR3 reads TGTGCCAGCAGCTTAATGGGGGGCCCCCGCTCCTACGAGCAGTACTTC. Amino acid sequence: CASSLMGGPRSYEQYF. Combining the CDR3 with reference TRBV7-9 and TRBJ2-7 gives the whole variable domain DTGVSQNPRHKITKRGQNVTFRCDPISEHNRLYWYRQTLGQGPEFLTYFQNEAQLEKSRLLSDRFSAERPKGSFSTLEIQRTEQGDSAMYLCASSLMGGPRSYEQYFGPGTRLTVT.

The DNA for the CDR3 is TGCGCCAGCAGCACCGGACTAGCGGGAGGAGATACGCAGTATTTT. Translation gives CASSTGLAGGDTQYF. The chain employs TRBV5-1 and TRBJ2-3; the match to TRBD2 covers 14 bases. CDR1 is SGHRS, CDR2 YFSETQ, per germline. This CDR3 is built from 15 residues. V shed 4 bases and J 5 bases; nucleotides not matched to a gene: 3.

This chain joins TRBV29-1 and TRBJ2-7; the match to TRBD2 covers 7 bases. This CDR3 comprises 17 residues. With V trimmed by 3 bases and J by 0 bases, 14 bases remained unmatched. Germline V gene sequence: CDR1 SQVTM, CDR2 ANQGSEA. In DNA form, the CDR3 reads TGCAGCGTTGATGGGCTAGCGGAGTCCTCAAGCTCCTACGAGCAGTACTTC. Translated: CSVDGLAESSSSYEQYF.

The J gene is TRBJ1-2, the V gene TRBV21-1; the tabulated D call, TRBD1, remains unverified against the DNA. TRBV21-1 is shown as a pseudogene. The CDR3 spans 17 residues. The CDR3 DNA follows: TGTGCCAGCAGCAAACCGACCGACAGGTTCCATAACTATGGCTACACCTTC. Translated, it gives CASSKPTDRFHNYGYTF.

Here the CDR3 reads CASRLGGLGAYEQYF. The CDR3 nucleotides read TGTGCCAGCAGGTTGGGCGGCCTCGGGGCCTACGAGCAGTACTTC. The V gene is TRBV6-5, the J gene TRBJ2-7, with D possibly TRBD2 on 5 matching bases. Germline V CDR1 and CDR2: MNHEY, SVGAGI. Trimming removed 6 bases from V and 2 bases from J, with 17 bases in between. This CDR3 comprises 15 residues.

V gene TRBV5-4 combines with J gene TRBJ2-3; maybe TRBD2 (7 bases). The V and J ends lost 4 bases and 4 bases respectively, with 19 bases between them. The CDR3 has 16 amino acids. Germline V gene lookup returns CDR1 SGHNT and CDR2 YYREEE (reference sequence). As DNA, the CDR3 is TGTGCCAGCAGCCCGGGTTGGGGGGGGGCATCAGATACGCAGTATTTT. Amino acids: CASSPGWGGASDTQYF.

This clone is a singleton in its sample. The chain couples TRBV14 to TRBJ1-2; D not resolved. The germline V and J ends were trimmed by 1 base and 5 bases, with 5 bases remaining between them. Germline V gene sequence: CDR1 SGHDN, CDR2 FVKESK. The CDR3 totals 12 residues. The CDR3 nucleotides read TGTGCCAGCAGCCAAGGAGGGTATGGCTACACCTTC. Translating gives CASSQGGYGYTF.

The genes are TRBV11-2 and TRBJ1-2; D might be TRBD1 (5 bases). Trimming removed 6 bases at V and 4 bases at J, with 15 bases between. The CDR3 covers 14 residues. CDR1 SGHAT and CDR2 FQNNGV come from the germline V gene. The CDR3 DNA reads as TGTGCCAGCAGGCCCCAGGGACGCACCTATGGCTACACCTTC. The encoded protein is CASRPQGRTYGYTF.

The chain uses TRBV25-1 and TRBJ1-2; no clear D gene. This CDR3 contains 15 residues. The germline V gene has CDR1 MGHDK and CDR2 SYGVNS. The V end was cut by 5 bases, the J end by 4 bases, with 17 bases between. CDR3 nucleotides: TGTGCCAGCAGTCCCCCTCTGAAGGATACCTATGGCTACACCTTC. Translating gives CASSPPLKDTYGYTF.

The gene calls are TRBV6-5 and TRBJ2-7; D gene unclear. This CDR3 is built from 15 residues. V lost 2 bases and J 0 bases, leaving 11 bases between the germline ends. Germline V CDR1 and CDR2: MNHEY, SVGAGI. The CDR3: CASSYGNRGSYEQYF. In DNA, the CDR3 is TGTGCCAGCAGTTACGGGAACCGAGGCTCCTACGAGCAGTACTTC.

The V gene is TRBV7-2, the J gene TRBJ2-2; D is undetermined. The germline V and J ends were trimmed by 1 base and 5 bases, with 11 bases remaining between them. Germline-derived CDR1 and CDR2 are SGHTA and FQGNSA. The CDR3 totals 15 residues. CDR3 sequence reads: CASSLEAWPTGELFF. CDR3 in DNA: TGTGCCAGCAGCTTAGAGGCTTGGCCTACCGGGGAGCTGTTTTTT.

For this clone: The sample carries other DNA sequences with the same CDR3. The chain is built from TRBV5-1 and TRBJ1-1; a possible D gene is TRBD1 (5 bases). Germline values: CDR1 SGHRS, CDR2 YFSETQ. The V gene lost 4 bases and the J gene lost 8 bases, with 21 bases spanning the gap. This CDR3 has 15 amino acids. CDR3 nucleotide sequence: TGCGCCAGCAGCCCCCCGGTCGTGGATGGGACCGAAGCTTTCTTT. This translates into CASSPPVVDGTEAFF.